This TCR beta chain originates from a study of T cell responses to AZD1222 COVID-19 vaccine. A remark on this clone: What it binds is unknown.

Notes on the study in general: Reports say nearly half of spike-specific TCRs go after unmutated variant regions. AZD1222 recipients seropositive at baseline numbered only 6 or 7. When two AZD1222 doses had been given, Spike-specific TCR breadth and depth rose. Donors in the cohort were predominantly white British and more often female, and clonal diversity was possibly underestimated.

With V trimmed by 4 bases and J by 0 bases, 7 bases remained unmatched. The CDR3 has 17 amino acids. CDR1 and CDR2 from the germline V gene are KGHDR and SFDVKD. TCRdb's copy holds only in-frame clones and misses some; the assay was immunoSEQ multiplex PCR. The sample has 150,000 or so clones, 80% to 95% seen once. This sequence was found in an adult who received the AZD1222 COVID-19 vaccine. The sample was peripheral blood, taken 28 days after the second AZD1222 dose. The chain couples TRBV24-1 to TRBJ2-2; the match to TRBD2 covers 7 bases. The CDR3 nucleotides read TGTGCCACCAGTGACTCCGGGAGGCTCGCGAACACCGGGGAGCTGTTTTTT. Protein sequence: CATSDSGRLANTGELFF.